This is a list of T cell receptor beta chains from one sample in a study of shared clonotypes between healthy human individuals. Only in-frame clones appear in the TCRdb table, and some are missing; sequencing was by immunoSEQ multiplex PCR. The sample lists around 450,000 clones; roughly three quarters were seen once. The source material was PBMCs. These receptors were collected from a woman in her thirties or forties in good health. Some clones in this sample may be carry-over from other donors' samples. Each CDR3 is given with its conserved first and last residue.

>TRBV20-1|TRBJ2-7
CSAPEVYEQYF
>TRBV5-1|TRBJ2-3
CASSDWIGRETDTQYF
>TRBV19|TRBJ2-2
CASSINGNGELFF
>TRBV5-8|TRBJ1-1
CASSFREIGTEAFF
>TRBV28|TRBJ2-2
CASSPRGANTGELFF
>TRBV4-2|TRBJ1-1
CASSQEGRRNTEAFF
>TRBV5-1|TRBJ2-3
CASSTTPGWGTDTQYF
>TRBV29-1|TRBJ2-2
CSASDRGTTGELFF
>TRBV28|TRBJ2-2
CASGLAGGNTGELFF
>TRBV7-8|TRBJ1-6
CASSSSQVNNSPLHF
>TRBV7-2|TRBJ1-3
CASSLGSSRDQNTIYF
>TRBV5-1|TRBJ2-7
CASSPNPGQSSYEQYF
>TRBV7-2|TRBJ2-7
CASSLTGPPYEQYF
>TRBV7-7|TRBJ1-4
CASSRDIGEKLFF
>TRBV28|TRBJ2-7
CASSLLAGGLNEQYF
>TRBV27|TRBJ2-7
CASSLRGTTSGRLYEQYF
>TRBV5-1|TRBJ2-6
CASSPGGSGANVLTF